One sample yielded the 12 T cell receptor beta chains listed below, sequenced in a study of cytomegalovirus exposure and HLA in healthy donors. Sequencing used immunoSEQ multiplex PCR; TCRdb keeps in-frame clones, though not all of them. The sample shows under 200,000 clones, about 88% of them seen only once. The sequenced sample consisted of PBMCs. These receptors all stem from a woman between 18 and 29 years old in good health and CMV-seronegative.

The chain links TRBV27 to TRBJ1-2; TRBD1 matches at 10 bases. This CDR3 is 13 amino acids long. V was pared by 7 bases and J by 3 bases, with 2 bases of the junction left unmatched. Germline V gives CDR1 MNHEY, CDR2 SMNVEV (reference sequence). CDR3 residues: CASMGTGDYGYTF. The CDR3 DNA reads TGTGCCAGCATGGGGACAGGGGACTATGGCTACACCTTC.

The rearrangement joins TRBV7-2 to TRBJ2-3; 10 positions agree with TRBD2. This CDR3 region has 16 residues. Germline V gene lookup returns CDR1 SGHTA and CDR2 FQGNSA. The junction had 3 bases not matched to a gene; V was cut back by 2 bases and J by 1 base. The CDR3 sequence: CASSLTGTSGTDTQYF. Written as DNA, the CDR3 is TGTGCCAGCAGCTTAACCGGGACTAGCGGCACAGATACGCAGTATTTT.

The chain recombines TRBV27 with TRBJ1-2; possible D gene TRBD1, 5 bases. The CDR3 totals 13 residues. The germline CDR1 and CDR2 sequences are MNHEY and SMNVEV (reference sequence). V lost 8 bases, J lost 5 bases, and 15 bases lay in between. This chain's CDR3 is CASRVGVGYGYTF. For the CDR3, the DNA is TGTGCCAGCCGGGTAGGGGTGGGTTATGGCTACACCTTC.

The chain employs TRBV28 and TRBJ1-2, with no clear D. The CDR3 contains 13 residues. V shed 6 bases and J shed 8 bases, with 16 bases lying between them. The germline CDR1 and CDR2 sequences are MDHEN and SYDVKM. The CDR3 is CASSPTRRWGYTF. In DNA form, the CDR3 reads TGTGCCAGCAGCCCAACTCGTCGGTGGGGCTACACCTTC.

CDR3 sequence (DNA): TGTGCCAGCAGTGAAGTCATATCTTTTAGCGGGAGGGCGGAGACCCAGTACTTC. Encoded protein: CASSEVISFSGRAETQYF. J is TRBJ2-5 and V is TRBV2, with 11 bases that match TRBD2. V trimming: 1 base; J trimming: 5 bases; junction bases outside the gene matches: 12. Per germline, CDR1 SNHLY and CDR2 FYNNEI. The CDR3 is made up of 18 amino acids.

The V gene is TRBV5-1, the J gene TRBJ1-1, with D possibly matching TRBD1 (5 bases). This CDR3 region has 14 residues. The V end was cut by 4 bases, the J end by 4 bases, with 14 bases between. The germline gives CDR1 SGHRS, CDR2 YFSETQ. The CDR3: CASSGGIRGTEAFF. The CDR3 DNA is TGCGCCAGCAGCGGGGGGATTAGAGGCACTGAAGCTTTCTTT.

CDR3 in amino acids: CASSLDPTGIPGAGYTF. CDR3 DNA: TGCGCCAGCAGCTTGGATCCGACGGGAATCCCGGGAGCAGGCTACACCTTC. The chain carries TRBV5-1 and TRBJ1-2, with D hard to call. This CDR3 has 17 amino acids. Germline lookup yields CDR1 SGHRS and CDR2 YFSETQ. The germline V and J ends were trimmed by 0 bases and 8 bases, with 23 bases remaining between them.

The chain has TRBV19 and TRBJ2-3; 10 nucleotides align to TRBD2. Looked up from germline, CDR1 is LNHDA and CDR2 is SQIVND (reference sequence). The CDR3 consists of 16 residues. Trimming cost V 7 bases and J 3 bases; bases outside gene matches: 10. The CDR3 DNA sequence: TGTGCCAGTATGATCCGGAGCGGGAGGGCAACAGATACGCAGTATTTT. This gives the protein CASMIRSGRATDTQYF.

In this sample, this clone turned up once. This rearrangement joins TRBV4-1 to TRBJ2-7, with TRBD2 matching over 13 bases. Germline V gene sequence: CDR1 MGHRA, CDR2 YSYEKL. This CDR3 region has 18 residues. Germline trimming cut 3 bases from V and 1 base from J; bases unmatched to any gene: 9. The CDR3: CASSQGLAGPSGSYEQYF. The CDR3 bases are TGCGCCAGCAGCCAGGGACTAGCGGGACCCTCAGGTTCCTACGAGCAGTACTTC.

The chain uses TRBV6-1 and TRBJ2-1, with 15 bases fitting TRBD2. This CDR3 region has 13 residues. Germline-derived CDR1 and CDR2 are MNHNS and SASEGT. The V gene end was trimmed by 11 bases and the J gene end by 10 bases; junction bases not matched to a gene: 6. In DNA, the CDR3 is TGTGCCGGGGGACTAGCGGGAGGAGGCGAGCAGTTCTTC. As protein: CAGGLAGGGEQFF.

The rearrangement links TRBV6-5 to TRBJ1-1; TRBD1 might be the D (5 bases). The V end lost 2 bases, the J end lost 5 bases, and 12 bases lay between the germline ends. Germline lookup yields CDR1 MNHEY and CDR2 SVGAGI. The CDR3 contains 14 residues. The CDR3 sequence is CASSYVGGGTEAFF. For the CDR3, the DNA is TGTGCCAGCAGTTACGTAGGTGGGGGGACTGAAGCTTTCTTT.

This sequence joins TRBV5-1 and TRBJ1-3; TRBD1 aligns across 7 bases. The V gene's germline CDR1 is SGHRS and CDR2 YFSETQ. Losses at the gene ends were 1 base for V and 0 bases for J; bases not matched to a gene: 7. The CDR3 extends over 17 amino acids. The CDR3 reads CASSLTTGPYSGNTIYF. CDR3 nucleotides: TGCGCCAGCAGCTTGACGACAGGGCCCTACTCTGGAAACACCATATATTTT.